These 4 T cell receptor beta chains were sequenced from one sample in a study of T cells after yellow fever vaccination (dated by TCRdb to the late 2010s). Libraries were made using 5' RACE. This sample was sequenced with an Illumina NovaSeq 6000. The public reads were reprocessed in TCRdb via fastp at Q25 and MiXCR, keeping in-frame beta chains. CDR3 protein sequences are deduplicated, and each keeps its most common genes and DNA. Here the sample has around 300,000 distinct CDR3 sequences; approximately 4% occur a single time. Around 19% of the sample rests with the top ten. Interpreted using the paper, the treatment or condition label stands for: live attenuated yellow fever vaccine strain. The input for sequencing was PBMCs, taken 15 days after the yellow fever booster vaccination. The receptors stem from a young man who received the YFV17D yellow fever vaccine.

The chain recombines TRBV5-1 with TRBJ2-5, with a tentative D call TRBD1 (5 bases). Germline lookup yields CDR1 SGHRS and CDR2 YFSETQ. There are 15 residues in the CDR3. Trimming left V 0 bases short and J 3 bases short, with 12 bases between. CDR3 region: CASSLALGRKETQYF. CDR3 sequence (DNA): TGCGCCAGCAGCTTGGCCTTGGGGCGGAAAGAGACCCAGTACTTC.

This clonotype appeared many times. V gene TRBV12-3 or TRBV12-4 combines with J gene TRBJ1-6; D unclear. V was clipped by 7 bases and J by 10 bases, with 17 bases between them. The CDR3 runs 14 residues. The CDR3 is CASTTGPIGSPLHF. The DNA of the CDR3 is TGTGCCAGCACAACCGGGCCCATAGGCTCACCCCTCCACTTT.

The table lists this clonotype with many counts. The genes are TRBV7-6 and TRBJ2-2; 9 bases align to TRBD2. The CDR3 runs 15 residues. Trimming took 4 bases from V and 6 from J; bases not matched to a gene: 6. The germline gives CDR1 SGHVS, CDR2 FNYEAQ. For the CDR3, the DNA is TGTGCCAGCAGCTGGACTAGCGATCCCCCCGGGGAGCTGTTTTTT. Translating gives CASSWTSDPPGELFF.

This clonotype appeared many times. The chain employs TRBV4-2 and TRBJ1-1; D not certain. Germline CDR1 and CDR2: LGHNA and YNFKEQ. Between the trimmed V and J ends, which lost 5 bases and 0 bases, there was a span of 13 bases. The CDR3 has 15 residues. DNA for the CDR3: TGTGCCAGCAGCTACGGACGGCTGGTGAACACTGAAGCTTTCTTT. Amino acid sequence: CASSYGRLVNTEAFF.